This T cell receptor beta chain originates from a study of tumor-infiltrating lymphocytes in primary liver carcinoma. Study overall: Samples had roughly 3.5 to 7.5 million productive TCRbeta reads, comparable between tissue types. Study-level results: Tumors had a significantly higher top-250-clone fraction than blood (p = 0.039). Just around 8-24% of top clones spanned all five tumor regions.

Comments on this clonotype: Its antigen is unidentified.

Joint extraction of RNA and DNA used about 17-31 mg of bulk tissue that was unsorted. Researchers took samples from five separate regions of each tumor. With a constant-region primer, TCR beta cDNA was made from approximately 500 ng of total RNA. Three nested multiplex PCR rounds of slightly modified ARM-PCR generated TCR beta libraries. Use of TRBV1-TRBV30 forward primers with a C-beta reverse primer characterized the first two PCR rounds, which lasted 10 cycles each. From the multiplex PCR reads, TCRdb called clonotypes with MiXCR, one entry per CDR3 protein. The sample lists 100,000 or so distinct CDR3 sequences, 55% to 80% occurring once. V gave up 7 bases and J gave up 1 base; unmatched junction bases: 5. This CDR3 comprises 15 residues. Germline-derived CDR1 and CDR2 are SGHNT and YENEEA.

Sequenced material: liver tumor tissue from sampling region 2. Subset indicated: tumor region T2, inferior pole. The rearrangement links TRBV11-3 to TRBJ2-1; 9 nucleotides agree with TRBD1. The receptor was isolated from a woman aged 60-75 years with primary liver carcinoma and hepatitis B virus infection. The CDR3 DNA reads TGTGCCAGCATCCGACAGGGGGGATCCTACAATGAGCAGTTCTTC. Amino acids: CASIRQGGSYNEQFF.